Here is one T cell receptor beta chain with its context. As the sequencing template, cDNA was produced by extracting RNA and reverse transcribing it. The repertoire was sequenced with immunoSEQ multiplex PCR; TCRdb's copy has only in-frame clones and lacks some. The sample carries about 280,000 clones, 58% recorded once. These data originate in a study of CD8+ T cells in alopecia areata. The treatment denotes: oral pan-JAK inhibitor, 5-10 mg twice daily. The CDR3 totals 15 residues. The V end was cut by 5 bases, the J end by 5 bases, with 17 bases between. Germline CDR1 is SGHTA and CDR2 is FQGTGA. This receptor was obtained from a human donor with alopecia areata. The chain has TRBV7-3 and TRBJ2-3; D possibly matches TRBD1 or TRBD2 (6 bases each). The sequencing here drew on CD4+ T cells sorted from blood, taken at week 24, from a patient treated with tofacitinib. The CDR3 coding sequence is TGTGCCAGCAGCGCGGGACAAACTCCGGGAGATACGCAGTATTTT. This sequence encodes CASSAGQTPGDTQYF.